This entry concerns a single T cell receptor beta chain. This clone's antigen is unknown. No much larger clone exists at a distance of one base, and base qualities are not known. The V and J ends are trimmed by 4 bases and 5 bases, leaving 5 bases between them. The CDR3 contains 12 residues, cysteine and phenylalanine counted. The only DNA kept is the CDR3, 36 bases in frame from the first base. The germline V gene (reference sequence) gives CDR1 as SSHAT and CDR2 as FNYEAQ. The data were obtained in a study of cytomegalovirus exposure and HLA in healthy donors (dated by TCRdb to 2015 to 2018). Regarding the complete study: An earlier analysis of some 600 of the donors reported about 280 Gb of sequence data and approximately 120 million unique TCR beta sequences obtained from about 179 million T cells. An early release covering more than 500 HLA-typed donors comprised about 320 gigabases of sequencing data and around 85 million unique TCR sequences. Among the roughly 400 genotyped donors, around 79% belonged to the genetic ancestry cluster associated with self-reported Caucasian donors. The study aimed to test whether signatures of past pathogen exposure could be identified by cataloging public T cell receptors. The study profiled the T cell repertoires of under 850 subjects by immunosequencing and related them to cytomegalovirus serostatus. A separate validation cohort of more than 100 different subjects was used in addition to the approximately 640-subject first cohort. To predict cytomegalovirus infection status, the study combined high-throughput TCR immunosequencing, statistical association of individual TCRs with disease status, and machine learning. A later analysis re-analyzed previously published TCR beta repertoires from several hundred donors and added high-resolution HLA genotyping to study TCR occurrence patterns. Rather than drawing on any new phenotypic data, the later analysis identified candidate immune exposures from TCR beta sequences and the way those sequences occurred across donors. In an earlier analysis of 587 of the donors, high-throughput TCR beta sequencing was used to judge whether each TCR beta V gene segment behaved as functional or pseudogenic. Donor age, sex, ethnicity and CMV serostatus were compiled alongside the repertoire data. A later genetic analysis used genome-wide SNP genotypes for 398 of the 666 donors, treating that subset as a discovery cohort. Every discovery cohort repertoire had been produced on one sequencing platform. HLA typing covered class I and class II loci at four-digit resolution. The number of donors typed differed by locus, with 629-630 for A, B, C, DRB1 and DQB1, more than 500 for DQA1, 600 to 610 for DPA1, and around 460 for DPB1. Several DR-DQ haplotypes were treated as single units for association and clustering because of strong linkage in the cohort. Among 300 to 500 genotyped donors of the cohort, an average of roughly 230,000 unique TCR beta nucleotide sequences was sequenced per donor, of which approximately 18% were non-productive. Summary of the overall study and its limitations: Because HLA typing was unavailable for some donors at each locus, only the typed subset was used in association tests. According to a later analysis, most CMV-associated TCR beta chains appeared to be HLA-restricted, and the HLA associations seemed to be driven largely by CMV exposure. A later analysis found that HLA-associated TCR beta chains were more clonally expanded and had lower generation probabilities than equally common non-associated chains. V-gene and J-gene trimming of TCR beta chains was associated with a missense DCLRE1C variant in a later genetic analysis, and the association was replicated in an independent cohort. The authors suggested that the approach could potentially be generalized to other disease states and immunological phenotypes. A few of the identified cytomegalovirus-associated TCR beta chains were confirmed in vitro to be specific for cytomegalovirus antigens. The only immune exposure information available for the cohort was CMV serostatus. Several of the top co-occurrence clusters appeared to be linked to parvovirus B19, influenza, CMV and Epstein-Barr virus, according to a later analysis. A cluster of highly shared sequence variants was judged likely to represent a technical artifact of the sequencing pipeline. Cytomegalovirus status was reported to be diagnosed by the classifier with high specificity and sensitivity in both the original and validation cohorts. Across donors, most TCR sequences were observed very rarely, whereas some public TCRs were present in many individuals. A total of 164 TCR beta chains were listed by the study as associated with cytomegalovirus. A further reported finding was that TCR beta sequences accurately predicted the HLA-A and HLA-B alleles for most subjects in the first cohort. This cohort had only TCR beta chains sequenced, and the lack of alpha or paired-chain data limited which features could be detected. Broadly in line with IMGT annotations, most TCR beta V segments showed up in productive rearrangements about 87% or about 30% of the time in an earlier analysis of about 500 of the donors. Roughly uniform sequencing depth across donors was assumed in presence/absence analyses, although this assumption may not hold. Because counts were too low, seventeen rarely observed V segments, including chromosome 9 orphons, were excluded from the earlier analysis of 587 of the donors. In a later analysis, the rate of TCR association differed among HLA loci, with DRB1 alleles having the most associated TCRs and HLA-C alleles having the fewest. At a false discovery rate of 0.05, a later analysis linked 16,951 TCR beta sequences to specific HLA alleles. In a later genetic analysis, fewer N-insertions in productive TCRs were reported among donors in an Asian-associated ancestry cluster than the roughly 700-donor mean. Linkage disequilibrium might explain the correlated functional status among segregating V segments, but an unknown experimental factor could not be excluded. Some IMGT-functional V segments, including TRBV6-2 and TRBV6-3, could not be told apart with the 87-base-pair reads, so those segments were excluded. Strong co-occurrence of HLA alleles, especially DR and DQ, made assigning TCR associations to individual alleles difficult.

In total, 666 healthy bone marrow donors made up the cohort. Cohort members were all nominally healthy when sampled, although unrecorded immune exposures were likely present. The donor tested CMV seronegative, placing the donor among the approximately 360 seronegative members of the cohort. A peripheral blood sample was provided by each donor, and peripheral blood mononuclear cells were used for TCR beta sequencing. The Qiagen DNeasy Blood Extraction Kit was used to extract genomic DNA from the blood cell samples. Libraries were built with the immunoSEQ multiplex PCR assay. A mixture of 60 forward primers for TCR Vbeta segments and 13 reverse primers for TCR Jbeta segments was used in the multiplex PCR. Amplification of the CDR3 region of rearranged TCR beta genes was performed with a multiplex PCR assay on genomic DNA. On the Illumina HiSeq System, the amplified TCR beta libraries were sequenced as 87-base-pair reads. On the study's bioinformatics: A later analysis counted approximately 76 million unique TCR beta chains across the 650 to 700 repertoires, and roughly 9.9 million of these chains were shared by at least two donors. To remove PCR and sequencing errors, raw reads were error-corrected and collapsed into unique sequences using a nearest-neighbor algorithm that merged closely related sequences. Alignment of CDR3 sequences to IMGT reference sequences was used to assign V, D and J gene segments. For a sequence to be retained, a match of at least six nucleotides to both a V gene segment and a J gene segment was required. A rearrangement counted as productive if the CDR3 had no stop codons and remained in frame with V and J, and every other rearrangement counted as non-productive. Following IMGT convention, CDR3 was defined as the stretch from the second conserved V-encoded cysteine up to the conserved J-encoded phenylalanine. Sequences without an unambiguous match to a single V gene segment were excluded from the earlier analysis of 587 of the donors. An earlier analysis of 500 to 600 of the donors classified V segments as functional when productive rearrangements were above 56.7% and as segregating when the standard deviation between donors was above 5%. To diagnose cytomegalovirus status from the catalog of TCR beta chain sequences, a statistical classification framework was built. V and J gene assignment, in a later analysis, came from comparing TCR nucleotide sequences with IMGT/GENE-DB human TR gene sequences. Using the TCRdist pipeline, a later analysis assigned CDR3 sequences along with most-parsimonious VDJ recombination scenarios. A later analysis defined each TCR beta chain by its CDR3 amino acid sequence plus V-gene family, and excluded reads lacking a unique V-gene family. In a later analysis, 500 to 650 highly shared, low-generation-probability nucleotide sequences were removed to address suspected cross-contamination and a sequencing artifact. For each public chain, a later analysis derived a clonal expansion index from normalized ranks of inferred template counts within each repertoire. Generation probabilities in a later analysis came from a VDJ recombination model fitted to out-of-frame rearrangements, and those results were checked against IGoR. In a later analysis, hypergeometric tests were used to score TCR-TCR, TCR-HLA and TCR-CMV co-occurrence, with a repertoire-size bias correction applied to TCR pairs. In a later analysis, false discovery rates were estimated by permuting HLA or CMV assignments 20 times. A later analysis grouped co-occurring TCRs with DBSCAN, adding TCRdist sequence similarity when clustering within HLA-allele-positive subsets. For co-occurrence clustering, repertoires with fewer than 30,000 or more than 120,000 public chains were excluded, along with roughly 5 repertoires with anomalous nucleotide sharing. The immuneACCESS repertoire file appears here via TCRdb, limited to in-frame rearrangements. These files lack a portion of the clones; in checked studies, under half of the deficit traces to unresolved V genes, and the cause of the others is not known. The V and J calls and clone size were taken over from that table, and D and trimming were inferred from the DNA. The sample table lists 80,000 to 100,000 clones, about 81% of them with a count of one. Roughly 1.5% of the sample is in the top ten clones.

Sequenced sample: PBMCs. The chain couples TRBV7-7 to TRBJ2-2; TRBD2 is a possible D gene, resting on 5 matching bases. This clonotype was obtained from a middle-aged man in good health and CMV-seronegative. The DNA reads as follows: TGTGCCAGCAGCTCGGGGACCGGGGAGCTGTTTTTT. It codes for CASSSGTGELFF.